Listed below are T cell receptor beta chains from one sample, sequenced in a study of vaccination and CD4 T cells after COVID-19. Their cognate antigens are unknown. One entry per CDR3 protein results from TCRdb running MiXCR on the PCR reads. This table has roughly 12,000 distinct CDR3 sequences, under 75% appearing once. The source material was CD4+ T cells from blood, cultured in vitro. Every receptor here comes from a human donor who had recovered from COVID-19. The conserved cysteine and the conserved F or W are not part of the CDR3 here.

V gene	J gene	CDR3 protein
TRBV6-2/TRBV6-3	TRBJ1-3	ASSQTNRLSGNTIY
TRBV4-1	TRBJ1-2	ASSLPPGTGENGYT
TRBV11-2	TRBJ2-7	ASSSHSGSGSYEQY
TRBV7-2	TRBJ2-4	ASSSELTLAKNIQY
TRBV6-2/TRBV6-3	TRBJ2-5	ASSYVVGRGNEETQY
TRBV18	TRBJ1-2	ASSPPSGGYT
TRBV6-4	TRBJ2-5	ASSDKGRSLAEETQY
TRBV30	TRBJ2-7	AWRGLAGVYEQY
TRBV28	TRBJ1-1	ASTLRGAGGVFAEAF
TRBV6-1	TRBJ2-2	ASTGLAMNTGKLF
TRBV5-6	TRBJ2-5	ASSPWQVVETQY
TRBV20-1	TRBJ2-1	SASPLRRVSGQF
TRBV11-2	TRBJ2-3	ASSFEGADTQY
TRBV27	TRBJ2-3	ASSAGQFWDTQY
TRBV5-1	TRBJ1-2	ASSLDSRSNYGYT
TRBV3-1	TRBJ1-2	ASSQGGQGGYGYT
TRBV7-9	TRBJ2-5	ASSRGETQY
TRBV27	TRBJ1-2	ASSFRSNYGYT
TRBV10-1	TRBJ1-1	ASSELTGNTEAF
TRBV24-1	TRBJ2-3	ATSEGPYTDTQY
TRBV12-3/TRBV12-4	TRBJ1-2	ASSFARHYGYT
TRBV7-9	TRBJ2-1	ASSPWTGIFNEQF
TRBV20-1	TRBJ1-2	SARLLIIGANYGYT
TRBV15	TRBJ2-5	ATSIIREGGETQY
TRBV12-3/TRBV12-4	TRBJ1-5	ASSTTGGASWNQPQH
TRBV20-1	TRBJ2-3	SAEGLNTQY
TRBV7-9	TRBJ1-4	ASSYQDRKLF
TRBV10-3	TRBJ1-5	AISARGERNQPQH
TRBV7-2	TRBJ2-3	ASSTARESSQY
TRBV20-1	TRBJ2-1	SAPTLTIAGGPNEQF
TRBV24-1	TRBJ2-7	ATSAQGREQY
TRBV4-3	TRBJ1-6	ASSQGTGGYSPLH
TRBV11-2	TRBJ2-7	ASSPGVGLTYEQY
TRBV12-3/TRBV12-4	TRBJ1-2	ASSFGQGAHGYT
TRBV6-5	TRBJ2-1	ASSYQSGLAGINEQF
TRBV25-1	TRBJ2-5	ASSDRLGLAGGKYQETQY
TRBV5-4	TRBJ2-3	ASSETLPTTDTQY
TRBV5-1	TRBJ1-5	ASSLDGQGNQPQH
TRBV2	TRBJ2-2	ASSEAWTANTGELF
TRBV19	TRBJ2-2	APWGQIYTGELF
TRBV20-1	TRBJ1-5	SARERQARGPQH
TRBV30	TRBJ2-7	AWSWREGPQY
TRBV7-9	TRBJ2-7	ASSLGDFPDYEQY
TRBV7-8	TRBJ2-3	ASSWDPGNSDTQY
TRBV2	TRBJ2-2	ASSEDGDTAGELF